The T cell receptor beta chain under discussion was sequenced for a study of patients and donors after allogeneic stem cell transplantation. Germline lookup yields CDR1 MGHDK and CDR2 SYGVNS. Trimming shortened V by 5 bases and J by 7 bases, and 12 bases separated the two germline ends. The CDR3 totals 12 residues. Each CDR3 protein is one row after TCRdb ran MiXCR on the RT-PCR reads. This table has fewer than 180,000 distinct CDR3 sequences, about a third appearing once. This clonotype was detected once. Sequencing input: blood, either unsorted or a sorted T cell fraction (not recorded which). The receptor comes from a human donor who was either an allogeneic HSCT recipient or a stem cell or donor lymphocyte infusion donor (not recorded which). It is not recorded whose cells these are; they may come from a transplant donor. This rearrangement joins TRBV25-1 to TRBJ2-7, with D possibly matching TRBD2 (6 bases). Written as DNA, the CDR3 is TGTGCCAGCAGTCCACGGGGGTGGGAGCAGTACTTC. As protein: CASSPRGWEQYF.